The following is a TCR beta chain sequence with its context. The V gene lost 6 bases and the J gene lost 6 bases, with 7 bases spanning the gap. Germline CDR1 reads MNHEY; CDR2 reads SVGAGI. This CDR3 region has 11 residues. The data derive from a study of cytomegalovirus exposure and HLA in healthy donors. The PCR was carried out with 60 Vbeta primers and 13 Jbeta primers. The data were produced by immunoSEQ multiplex PCR, yet TCRdb's version contains in-frame clones alone and is incomplete. The listing records around 130,000 clones. This receptor was taken from a woman aged 60-75 years in good health and CMV-seronegative. Specimen: PBMCs. The chain recombines TRBV6-5 with TRBJ2-3; D gene ambiguous. CDR3: CASRAGDTQYF. The CDR3 bases are TGTGCCAGCAGGGCCGGGGATACGCAGTATTTT.